The source of this TCR beta chain is a study of identical twins (dated by TCRdb to 2015 to 2016). A note on the overall study: TCR alpha and beta repertoires from monozygotic twins, unrelated adults of various ages and cord blood were deep-sequenced to test whether fetal clonotypes persist. Replicate twin experiments were performed at different times using different library preparation protocols to rule out contamination.

Every donor was a healthy Caucasian. The twin cohort consisted of three pairs of female monozygotic twins, all aged roughly 18 to 29 years. RNA for TCR libraries was isolated from peripheral blood mononuclear cells. Library creation used 5' RACE. This sample was sequenced with an Illumina HiSeq 2000. Template switching added a universal primer binding site, and the final cDNA carried a unique molecular identifier that allowed TCR cDNA molecules to be counted accurately. Specific primers in the conserved constant-segment region were used to synthesize first-strand cDNA for TCR alpha and beta chains. To control for contamination, every cDNA library was double barcoded, receiving both a SMART-Mk sample barcode and Illumina barcodes. TruSeq adapter sequences along with Illumina sample barcodes were introduced in two successive PCR steps. TCR alpha and beta cDNA libraries were sequenced on the Illumina HiSeq platform with custom primers. Under the source paper's analysis protocol: Unique molecular identifiers were extracted from raw reads with MiGEC, and CDR3 positions were determined with MiXCR. Recombination models were inferred per individual with the repgenHMM and IGoR tools using an EM algorithm. The analysis of shared clonotypes was done with the tcR package in R, with sharing normalized by the product of cloneset sizes. To study raw recombination free of thymic and clonal selection effects, out-of-frame nonproductive sequences were analyzed. TCRdb reanalyzed the raw reads on its own, using fastp at Q25 for trimming and MiXCR for clone calling, and kept in-frame beta chains. Here each entry gathers all rows of one CDR3 protein and keeps the most common genes and DNA. The V and J calls were determined by TCRdb, not by the authors. Present in this sample are 700,000 to 950,000 distinct CDR3 sequences, approximately 13% of which were seen just once. The top ten hold under 2% of the sample.

Of note for this clonotype: There is no known antigen for this receptor. The sample holds no much larger clone one base away, and base qualities are not on file.

For CDR1 and CDR2, the germline V gene lists MNHEY and SVGAGI. Including cysteine and phenylalanine, the CDR3 has 13 amino acids. Only CDR3 DNA is held: 39 bases, read in frame from base 1. V is clipped by 2 bases and J by 6 bases, and the sequence between their germline boundaries is 7 bases long. Paper-wide results and their limitations: Fewer insertions were carried by abundant cord blood beta clonotypes; a weaker similar trend was observed in young adult naive repertoires, while no such trend was observed in memory repertoires. Because the same donors could not be followed over many years, conclusions were based on cross-sectional statistical analysis. In monozygotic twins, out-of-frame TCR alpha sharing was systematically underestimated by recombination models, although the models agreed with sharing between unrelated individuals. Excess twin sharing in beta out-of-frame sequences was weaker because fewer shared sequences lowered the signal-to-noise ratio. Zero-insertion analyses could be partly confounded by invariant T cells such as MAIT and iNKT, though diverse VJ usage argued against such confounding for most clonotypes. Out-of-frame TCR alpha sequences shared between twins showed an excess of low generation-probability sequences compared with coincidental sharing between unrelated individuals.

This same sample was also part of a study on yellow fever vaccine responses in identical twins. As noted in the second study: According to the authors, the vaccine-induced T cell response in identical twins seemed to be partly convergent and partly specific to each individual. Focusing on identical twins, the study followed the T cell clones that responded to the vaccine, and did so with precision.

Sequencing was carried out using PBMCs. The chain is made from TRBV6-5 and TRBJ2-2; no confident D gene assignment can be made. The clonotype comes from a woman aged 18-35 years in good health. The CDR3 corresponds to CASSYRSPGELFF. In nucleotide form, the sequence is TGTGCCAGCAGTTACCGGTCCCCCGGGGAGCTGTTTTTT.